The entry below describes one T cell receptor (beta chain). This entry is derived from a study of blood T cell repertoires in COVID-19. Germline V gene data show CDR1 as GTSNPN and CDR2 as SVGIG (reference sequence). The junction had 4 bases not matched to a gene; V was cut back by 2 bases and J by 4 bases. CDR3 length equals 15 residues. Repertoires were generated with immunoSEQ multiplex PCR, while TCRdb's copy carries only in-frame clones and drops some. The table includes 300,000 to 450,000 clones, more than 75% detected once. Specimen: PBMCs or T cells enriched from blood (not recorded which). This TCR was sampled from a woman in her late teens or twenties who had recovered from COVID-19. The chain employs TRBV30 and TRBJ1-5, with 11 bases lining up with TRBD1. Written as DNA, the CDR3 is TGTGCCTGGAGTCTGGGGACAGGGGGAAATCAGCCCCAGCATTTT. The encoded protein is CAWSLGTGGNQPQHF.